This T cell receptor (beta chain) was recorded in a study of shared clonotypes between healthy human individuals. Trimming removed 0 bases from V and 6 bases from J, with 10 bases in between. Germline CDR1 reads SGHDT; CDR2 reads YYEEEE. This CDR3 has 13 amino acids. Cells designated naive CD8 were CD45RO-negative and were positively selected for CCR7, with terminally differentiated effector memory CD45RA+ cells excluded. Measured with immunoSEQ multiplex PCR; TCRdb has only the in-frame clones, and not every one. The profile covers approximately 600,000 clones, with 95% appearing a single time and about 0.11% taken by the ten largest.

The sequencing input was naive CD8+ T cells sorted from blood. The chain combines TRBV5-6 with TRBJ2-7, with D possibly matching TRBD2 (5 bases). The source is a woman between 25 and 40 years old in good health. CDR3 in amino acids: CASSLGPGVEQYF. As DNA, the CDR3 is TGTGCCAGCAGCTTGGGGCCCGGGGTCGAGCAGTACTTC.